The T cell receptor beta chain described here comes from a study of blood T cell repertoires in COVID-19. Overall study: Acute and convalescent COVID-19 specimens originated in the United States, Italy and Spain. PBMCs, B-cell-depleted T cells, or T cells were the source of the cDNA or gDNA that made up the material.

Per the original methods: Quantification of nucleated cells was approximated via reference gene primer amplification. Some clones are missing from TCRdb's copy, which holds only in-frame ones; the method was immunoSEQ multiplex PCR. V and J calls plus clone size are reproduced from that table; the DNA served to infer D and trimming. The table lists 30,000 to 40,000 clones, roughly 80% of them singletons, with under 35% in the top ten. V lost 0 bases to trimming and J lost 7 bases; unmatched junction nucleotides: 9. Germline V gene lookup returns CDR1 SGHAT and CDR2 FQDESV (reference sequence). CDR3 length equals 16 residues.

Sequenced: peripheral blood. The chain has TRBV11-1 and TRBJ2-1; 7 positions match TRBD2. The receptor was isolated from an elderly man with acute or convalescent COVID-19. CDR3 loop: CASSLAGGVPGNEQFF. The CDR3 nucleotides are TGTGCCAGCAGCTTAGCGGGGGGGGTCCCTGGGAATGAGCAGTTCTTC. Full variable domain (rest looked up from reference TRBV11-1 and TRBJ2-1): EAEVAQSPRYKITEKSQAVAFWCDPISGHATLYWYRQILGQGPELLVQFQDESVVDDSQLPKDRFSAERLKGVDSTLKIQPAELGDSAMYLCASSLAGGVPGNEQFFGPGTRLTVL.